A single sample is the source of the 24 T cell receptor beta chains below, sequenced in a study of T cells after yellow fever vaccination. MiXCR, applied by TCRdb to the 5' RACE reads, yields one record per CDR3 protein. In the table there are 300,000 to 400,000 distinct CDR3 sequences, 7% to 10% of which are singletons. Sample: PBMCs, taken about 49 days after the first yellow fever vaccination. Receptors were obtained from a man in his late teens or twenties who received the YFV17D yellow fever vaccine.

The chain carries TRBV12-3 or TRBV12-4 and TRBJ1-6; weak D call: TRBD1 (5 bases). The CDR3 loop spans 14 amino acids. The V and J ends lost 2 bases and 6 bases respectively, with 8 bases between them. This chain's CDR3 is CASSLRQSNSPLHF. The DNA of the CDR3 is TGTGCCAGCAGTTTAAGACAGAGTAATTCACCCCTCCACTTT.

This clonotype has only a few counts. This chain joins TRBV5-1 and TRBJ2-5; 7 nucleotides match TRBD2. From germline, CDR1 is SGHRS and CDR2 YFSETQ. Trimming removed 7 bases from V and 4 bases from J; junction bases left unmatched: 10. CDR3 size: 14 residues. As DNA, the CDR3 is TGCGCCAGCGTCAGGGAGGGCGAAGGAGAGACCCAGTACTTC. This translates into CASVREGEGETQYF.

The V and J genes are TRBV6-8 and TRBJ1-6; TRBD1 matches at 8 bases. CDR1 and CDR2 from the germline V gene are MNHGY and SAAAGT. The CDR3 totals 16 residues. The ends lost 0 bases at V and 10 bases at J; junction bases unmatched: 8. CDR3 coding DNA: TGTGCCAGCAGTTACTCCCTGACAGGGGACAGGTCACCCCTCCACTTT. This sequence encodes CASSYSLTGDRSPLHF.

This clonotype showed up just a few times. The chain is built from TRBV25-1 and TRBJ2-7; 11 bases align to TRBD1. The germline V gene encodes CDR1 MGHDK and CDR2 SYGVNS. J was trimmed by 5 bases and V by 4 bases; bases with no gene match: 7. The CDR3 is made up of 15 amino acids. The CDR3 is CASSGTGGAMDEQYF. As DNA, the CDR3 is TGTGCCAGCAGTGGGACAGGGGGCGCGATGGACGAGCAGTACTTC.

The table lists this clonotype with a few counts. The rearrangement links TRBV12-3 or TRBV12-4 to TRBJ1-1; D unclear. The CDR3 is 13 residues long. V lost 8 bases and J lost 2, with 12 bases in between. The CDR3 is CASYDKVNTEAFF. CDR3 nucleotide sequence: TGTGCCAGCTACGACAAAGTCAACACTGAAGCTTTCTTT.

In its sample, this clonotype was seen many times. The chain employs TRBV7-2 and TRBJ2-2; D gene unclear. CDR1 and CDR2 (germline): SGHTA, FQGNSA. The CDR3 contains 16 residues. V lost 2 bases to trimming and J lost 0 bases, with 10 bases between them. The CDR3 region has the DNA TGTGCCAGCAGCTTATTCGGCTACCCGAACACCGGGGAGCTGTTTTTT. Protein sequence: CASSLFGYPNTGELFF. Based on the CDR3 plus reference TRBV7-2 and TRBJ2-2, the full variable domain is GAGVSQSPSNKVTEKGKDVELRCDPISGHTALYWYRQSLGQGLEFLIYFQGNSAPDKSGLPSDRFSAERTGGSVSTLTIQRTQQEDSAVYLCASSLFGYPNTGELFFGEGSRLTVL.

This clonotype was counted many times. The chain is built from TRBV20-1 and TRBJ2-2, with D possibly being TRBD2 (5 bases). Trimming took off 4 bases at V and 2 bases at J, with 8 bases between the two ends. This CDR3 has 13 amino acids. The germline gives CDR1 DFQATT, CDR2 SNEGSKA (reference sequence). The CDR3 loop is CSATDFNTGELFF. The CDR3 DNA sequence: TGCAGTGCTACGGACTTCAACACCGGGGAGCTGTTTTTT.

This clonotype was observed many times. The V call is TRBV7-9, the J call TRBJ2-1; no definite D call. Germline CDR1 and CDR2: SEHNR and FQNEAQ (reference sequence). The V and J ends lost 6 bases and 10 bases respectively, with 10 bases between them. The CDR3 length is 11 residues. As DNA, the CDR3 is TGTGCCAGCAGTTTTGTAGCAGAGCAGTTCTTC. It yields the protein CASSFVAEQFF. Using reference TRBV7-9 and TRBJ2-1 for the parts outside the CDR3, the full variable domain is DTGVSQNPRHKITKRGQNVTFRCDPISEHNRLYWYRQTLGQGPEFLTYFQNEAQLEKSRLLSDRFSAERPKGSFSTLEIQRTEQGDSAMYLCASSFVAEQFFGPGTRLTVL.

Concerning this clonotype: One end of the junction does not line up with germline, which may come from a read error. The V gene is TRBV5-6, the J gene TRBJ2-6, with 8 bases that match TRBD1. Germline CDR1 and CDR2: SGHDT and YYEEEE. The CDR3 totals 17 residues. The CDR3: CASSFWTGSAGANVQTF. The CDR3 DNA reads TGTGCCAGCAGCTTTTGGACAGGGTCTGCCGGGGCCAACGTCCAGACTTTC.

This clonotype was seen repeatedly, ten times or more. One end of the junction varies from germline; a read error may be responsible. The chain uses TRBV5-1 and TRBJ2-1; the match to TRBD1 covers 7 bases. Germline CDR1 is SGHRS and CDR2 is YFSETQ. The CDR3 extends over 15 amino acids. DNA of the CDR3: TGTGCCAGCAGCTTCGGGCAGGGGGTTTACAATGAGCAGTTCTTC. It yields the protein CASSFGQGVYNEQFF.

The sample holds a few counts of this clonotype. The V call is TRBV20-1, the J call TRBJ1-2; the match to TRBD1 covers 10 bases. This CDR3 is 13 amino acids long. Germline V gene lookup returns CDR1 DFQATT and CDR2 SNEGSKA (reference sequence). V lost 5 bases to trimming and J lost 8 bases; unmatched junction nucleotides: 8. CDR3 DNA: TGCAGTGCTGAAGACAGGGGGCTCGGCGGCTACACCTTC. Its translation: CSAEDRGLGGYTF.

In this sample, this clonotype turned up a few times. The chain uses TRBV5-4 and TRBJ2-2; D uncertain. Trimming shortened V by 0 bases and J by 1 base, and 13 bases separated the two germline ends. Germline CDR1 and CDR2: SGHNT and YYREEE (reference sequence). This CDR3 has 17 residues. The CDR3 DNA reads TGTGCCAGCAGCTTGGGTGTTGCCAGGAGGAACACCGGGGAGCTGTTTTTT. It encodes CASSLGVARRNTGELFF.

This clonotype was recorded a few times. The chain uses TRBV3-1 and TRBJ2-1; the D is unclear. The CDR3 extends over 15 amino acids. V dropped 0 bases and J dropped 2 bases, with 8 bases sitting between them. Germline-derived CDR1 and CDR2 are LGHDT and YNNKEL (reference sequence). The CDR3 protein is CASSQDLPAYNEQFF. DNA for the CDR3: TGTGCCAGCAGCCAAGACCTACCTGCCTACAATGAGCAGTTCTTC.

This clonotype was detected ten times or more. V usage is TRBV29-1 and J usage is TRBJ2-3; maybe TRBD2 (7 bases). The germline V gene has CDR1 SQVTM and CDR2 ANQGSEA. V lost 3 bases to trimming and J lost 3 bases, with 16 bases between them. This CDR3 region has 15 residues. CDR3 amino acids: CSVDRPGGLTDTQYF. The CDR3 DNA reads as TGCAGCGTTGACAGGCCGGGGGGCCTGACAGATACGCAGTATTTT.

This clonotype was counted only a few times. The rearrangement uses TRBV19 and TRBJ2-7; D gene unclear. The CDR3 sequence is 12 residues long. In germline, CDR1 is LNHDA, CDR2 SQIVND (reference sequence). V lost 7 bases and J lost 7, with 14 bases in between. CDR3 DNA sequence: TGTGCCAGTAAATCCCGTCCCGGGGAGCAGTACTTC. Translation: CASKSRPGEQYF.

This clonotype was counted only a few times. The chain links TRBV11-2 to TRBJ2-5; 10 nucleotides align to TRBD2. CDR1 is SGHAT, CDR2 FQNNGV, per germline. The V gene end was trimmed by 0 bases and the J gene end by 7 bases; junction bases not matched to a gene: 5. The CDR3 spans 15 residues. CDR3 sequence: CASSLDTSGVRTQYF. CDR3 bases: TGTGCCAGCAGCTTAGATACTAGCGGGGTCAGGACCCAGTACTTC.

This rearrangement joins TRBV7-2 to TRBJ2-1; D remains unclear. Germline-derived CDR1 and CDR2 are SGHTA and FQGNSA. This CDR3 is built from 14 residues. The ends were cut back, 5 bases at V and 4 bases at J, with 12 bases in the middle. CDR3 DNA: TGTGCCAGCAGCCCAGCTGTGCTTTACAATGAGCAGTTCTTC. Translating gives CASSPAVLYNEQFF.

The V call is TRBV10-3, the J call TRBJ1-5, with D tentatively TRBD1 (6 bases). Trimming shortened V by 7 bases and J by 3 bases, and 10 bases separated the two germline ends. CDR1 is ENHRY, CDR2 SYGVKD, per germline. The CDR3 loop spans 13 amino acids. As DNA, the CDR3 is TGTGCCATCACTCGGGACATCAATCAGCCCCAGCATTTT. Translated: CAITRDINQPQHF.

This clonotype was seen a few times. The chain uses TRBV11-2 and TRBJ2-5; 11 nucleotides agree with TRBD2. V was pared by 6 bases and J by 5 bases, with 8 bases of the junction left unmatched. The CDR3 has 15 residues. The V gene's germline CDR1 is SGHAT and CDR2 FQNNGV. DNA of the CDR3: TGTGCCAGCAGTGCTCTAGCGGGGGGCCGGGAGACCCAGTACTTC. It is translated as CASSALAGGRETQYF.

There are a few counts of this clonotype. V gene TRBV12-3 or TRBV12-4 combines with J gene TRBJ2-3; 12 nucleotides agree with TRBD2. The length of the CDR3 is 15 residues. V lost 5 bases and J lost 5; bases outside the gene matches: 5. The CDR3 DNA reads as TGTGCCAGCAGTCGACTAGCGGGGGCCTTAGATACGCAGTATTTT. Translation: CASSRLAGALDTQYF.

In its sample, this clonotype was seen many times. The genes are TRBV6-5 and TRBJ2-3; 8 bases map to TRBD1. CDR1 is MNHEY, CDR2 SVGAGI, per germline. V was clipped by 2 bases and J by 3 bases; unmatched bases: 7. The CDR3 runs 16 residues. CDR3 loop: CASSYTGGLGTDTQYF. CDR3 DNA: TGTGCCAGCAGTTACACAGGGGGGTTGGGGACAGATACGCAGTATTTT.

The chain combines TRBV27 with TRBJ2-1; D uncertain. This CDR3 region has 14 residues. With 5 bases removed from V and 8 bases from J, the gap between germline ends came to 16 bases. Germline CDR1 and CDR2: MNHEY and SMNVEV (reference sequence). In nucleotides, the CDR3 is TGTGCCAGCAGTCATGGAATCGGTGCGGATGAGCAGTTCTTC. It yields the protein CASSHGIGADEQFF.

This clonotype occurred many times. This chain connects TRBV29-1 to TRBJ2-5; D is ambiguous. The CDR3 spans 12 residues. The germline CDR1 and CDR2 sequences are SQVTM and ANQGSEA. V was cut by 6 bases and J by 1 base, with 9 bases left in between. CDR3 nucleotides: TGCAGCGTGCGGACCCCCCAAGAGACCCAGTACTTC. It yields the protein CSVRTPQETQYF.

The chain links TRBV15 to TRBJ2-1; D is ambiguous. CDR3 length: 12 amino acids. The germline V gene encodes CDR1 LNHNV and CDR2 YYDKDF (reference sequence). The ends were cut back, 1 base at V and 13 bases at J, with 11 bases in the middle. CDR3 sequence reads: CATSRVSEPQFF. CDR3 in DNA: TGTGCCACCAGCAGAGTATCGGAGCCCCAGTTCTTC.